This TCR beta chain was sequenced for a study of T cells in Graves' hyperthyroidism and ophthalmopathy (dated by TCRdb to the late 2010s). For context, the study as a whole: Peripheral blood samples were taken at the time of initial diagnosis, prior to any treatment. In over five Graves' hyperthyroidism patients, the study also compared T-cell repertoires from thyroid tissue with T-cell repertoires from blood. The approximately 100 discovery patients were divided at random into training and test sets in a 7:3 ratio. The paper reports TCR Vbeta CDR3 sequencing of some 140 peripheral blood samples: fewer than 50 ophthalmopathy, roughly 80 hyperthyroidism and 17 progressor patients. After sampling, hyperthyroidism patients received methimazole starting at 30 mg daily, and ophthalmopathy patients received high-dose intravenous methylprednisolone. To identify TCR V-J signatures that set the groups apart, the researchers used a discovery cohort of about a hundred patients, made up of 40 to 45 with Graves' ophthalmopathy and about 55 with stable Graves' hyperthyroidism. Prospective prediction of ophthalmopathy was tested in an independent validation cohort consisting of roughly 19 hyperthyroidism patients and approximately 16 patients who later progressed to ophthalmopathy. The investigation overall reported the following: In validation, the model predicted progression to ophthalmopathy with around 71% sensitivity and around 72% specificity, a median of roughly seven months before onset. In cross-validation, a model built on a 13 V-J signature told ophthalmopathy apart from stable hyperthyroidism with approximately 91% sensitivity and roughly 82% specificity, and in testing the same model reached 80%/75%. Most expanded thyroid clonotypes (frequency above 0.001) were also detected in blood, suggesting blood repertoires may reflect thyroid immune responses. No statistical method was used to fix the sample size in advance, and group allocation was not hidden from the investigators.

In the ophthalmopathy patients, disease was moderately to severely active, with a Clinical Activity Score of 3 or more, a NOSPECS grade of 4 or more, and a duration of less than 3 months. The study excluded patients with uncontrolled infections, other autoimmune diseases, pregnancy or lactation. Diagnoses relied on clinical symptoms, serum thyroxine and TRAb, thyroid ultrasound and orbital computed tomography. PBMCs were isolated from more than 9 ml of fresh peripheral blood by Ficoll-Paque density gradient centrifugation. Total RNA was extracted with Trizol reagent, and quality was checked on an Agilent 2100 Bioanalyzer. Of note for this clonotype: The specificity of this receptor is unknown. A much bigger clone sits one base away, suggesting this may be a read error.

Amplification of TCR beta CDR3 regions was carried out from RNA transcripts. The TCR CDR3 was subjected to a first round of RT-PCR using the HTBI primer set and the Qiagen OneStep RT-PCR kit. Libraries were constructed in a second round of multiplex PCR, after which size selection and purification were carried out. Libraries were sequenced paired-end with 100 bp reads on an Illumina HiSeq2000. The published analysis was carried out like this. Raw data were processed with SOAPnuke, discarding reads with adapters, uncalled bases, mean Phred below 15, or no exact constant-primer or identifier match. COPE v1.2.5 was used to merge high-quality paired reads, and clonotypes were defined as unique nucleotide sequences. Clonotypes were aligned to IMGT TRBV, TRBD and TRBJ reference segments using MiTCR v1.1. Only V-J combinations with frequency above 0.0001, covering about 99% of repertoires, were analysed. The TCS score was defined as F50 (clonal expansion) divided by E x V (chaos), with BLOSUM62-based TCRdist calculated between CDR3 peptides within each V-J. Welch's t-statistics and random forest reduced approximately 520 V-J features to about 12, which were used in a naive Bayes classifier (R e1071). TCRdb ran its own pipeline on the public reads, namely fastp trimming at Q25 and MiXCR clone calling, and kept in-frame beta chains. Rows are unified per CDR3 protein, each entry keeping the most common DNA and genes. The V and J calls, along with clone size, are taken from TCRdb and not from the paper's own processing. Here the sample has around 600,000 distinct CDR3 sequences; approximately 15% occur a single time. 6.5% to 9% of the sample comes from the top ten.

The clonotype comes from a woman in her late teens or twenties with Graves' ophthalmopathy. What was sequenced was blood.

The base sequence is TGCGCCAGCAGCTTGGGCAGGGGGCCTGGTGAAAAACTGTTTTTT. Its amino acids are CASSLGRGPGEKLFF. The rearranged chain carries TRBV5-1 and TRBJ1-4; TRBD1 lines up with 8 middle nucleotides. V is cut back by 0 bases and J by 7 bases, with 5 bases in the junction unmatched. From the cysteine up to the phenylalanine, the CDR3 has a length of 15 residues. Just the 45-base CDR3 DNA is kept, in frame starting at base 1. CDR1 and CDR2 are read off the germline V gene as SGHRS and YFSETQ. The full variable domain, with segments outside the CDR3 supplied by the reference TRBV5-1 and TRBJ1-4 proteins, appears as KAGVTQTPRYLIKTRGQQVTLSCSPISGHRSVSWYQQTPGQGLQFLFEYFSETQRNKGNFPGRFSGRQFSNSRSEMNVSTLELGDSALYLCASSLGRGPGEKLFFGSGTQLSVL.